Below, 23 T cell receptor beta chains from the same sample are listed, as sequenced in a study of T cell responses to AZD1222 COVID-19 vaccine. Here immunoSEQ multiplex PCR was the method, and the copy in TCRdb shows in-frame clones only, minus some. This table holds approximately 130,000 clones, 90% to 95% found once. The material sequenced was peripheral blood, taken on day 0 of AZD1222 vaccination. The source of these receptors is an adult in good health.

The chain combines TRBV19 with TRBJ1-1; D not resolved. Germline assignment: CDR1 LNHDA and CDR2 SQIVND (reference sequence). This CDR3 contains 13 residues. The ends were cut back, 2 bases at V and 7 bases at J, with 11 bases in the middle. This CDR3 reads CASSITAAVEAFF. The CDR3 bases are TGTGCCAGTAGTATAACTGCGGCCGTTGAAGCTTTCTTT.

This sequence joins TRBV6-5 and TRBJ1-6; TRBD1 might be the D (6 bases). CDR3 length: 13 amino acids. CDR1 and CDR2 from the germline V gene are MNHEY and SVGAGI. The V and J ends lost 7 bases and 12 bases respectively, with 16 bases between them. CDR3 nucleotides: TGTGCCAGCATGTCGCGGCTAGGGGGACCCCTCCACTTT. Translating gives CASMSRLGGPLHF.

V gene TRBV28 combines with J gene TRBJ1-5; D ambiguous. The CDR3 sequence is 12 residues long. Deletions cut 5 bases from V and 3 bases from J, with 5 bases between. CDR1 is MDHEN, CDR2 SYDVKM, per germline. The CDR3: CASSRVNQPQHF. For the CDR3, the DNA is TGTGCCAGCAGTCGGGTCAATCAGCCCCAGCATTTT.

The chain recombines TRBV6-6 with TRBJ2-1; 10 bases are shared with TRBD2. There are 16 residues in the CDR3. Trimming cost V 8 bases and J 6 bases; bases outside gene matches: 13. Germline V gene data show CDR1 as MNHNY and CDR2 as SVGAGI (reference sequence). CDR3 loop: CASGSGRASDSNEQFF. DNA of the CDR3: TGTGCCAGCGGCAGCGGGAGGGCTAGCGACAGCAATGAGCAGTTCTTC.

CDR3 coding DNA: TGTGCCAGCAGTTACCCTGCGGGAGAAGACTATGGCTACACCTTC. It encodes CASSYPAGEDYGYTF. This sequence joins TRBV6-6 and TRBJ1-2; D is uncertain. V dropped 2 bases and J dropped 3 bases, with 13 bases sitting between them. Germline V gene lookup returns CDR1 MNHNY and CDR2 SVGAGI (reference sequence). The CDR3 runs 15 residues.

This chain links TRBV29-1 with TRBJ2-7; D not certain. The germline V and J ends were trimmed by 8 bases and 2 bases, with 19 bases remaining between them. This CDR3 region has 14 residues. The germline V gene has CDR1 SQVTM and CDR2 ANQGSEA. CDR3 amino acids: CSILSAEFPYEQYF. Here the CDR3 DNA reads TGCAGCATCCTGAGTGCGGAATTCCCCTACGAGCAGTACTTC.

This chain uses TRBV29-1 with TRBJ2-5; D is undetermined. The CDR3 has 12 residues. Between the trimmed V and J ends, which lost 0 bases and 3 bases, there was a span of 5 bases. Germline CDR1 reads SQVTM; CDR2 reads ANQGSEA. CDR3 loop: CSVEDWEETQYF. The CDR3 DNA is TGCAGCGTTGAAGACTGGGAAGAGACCCAGTACTTC.

DNA for the CDR3: TGTGCCAGTAGTTGGGGCGGGACTGAAGCTTTCTTT. Translated, it gives CASSWGGTEAFF. The chain couples TRBV19 to TRBJ1-1, with D possibly being TRBD1 (5 bases). Trimming cost V 5 bases and J 5 bases, with 9 bases left between them. The germline V gene has CDR1 LNHDA and CDR2 SQIVND (reference sequence). This CDR3 contains 12 residues.

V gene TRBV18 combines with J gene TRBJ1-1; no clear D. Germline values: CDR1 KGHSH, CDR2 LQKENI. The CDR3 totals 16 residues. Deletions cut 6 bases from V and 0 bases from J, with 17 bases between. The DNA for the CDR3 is TGTGCCAGCTCCATCTTCGACGGACCTTTGAACACTGAAGCTTTCTTT. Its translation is CASSIFDGPLNTEAFF.

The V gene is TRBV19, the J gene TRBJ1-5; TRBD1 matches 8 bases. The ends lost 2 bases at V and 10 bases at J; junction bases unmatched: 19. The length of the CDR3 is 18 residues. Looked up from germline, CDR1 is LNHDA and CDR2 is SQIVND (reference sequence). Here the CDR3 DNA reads TGTGCCAGTAGTATAAGTATTGACAGGGGCACATCACAAGCACCCCAGCATTTT. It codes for CASSISIDRGTSQAPQHF. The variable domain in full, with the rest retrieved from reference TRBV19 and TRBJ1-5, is DGGITQSPKYLFRKEGQNVTLSCEQNLNHDAMYWYRQDPGQGLRLIYYSQIVNDFQKGDIAEGYSVSREKKESFPLTVTSAQKNPTAFYLCASSISIDRGTSQAPQHFGDGTRLSIL.

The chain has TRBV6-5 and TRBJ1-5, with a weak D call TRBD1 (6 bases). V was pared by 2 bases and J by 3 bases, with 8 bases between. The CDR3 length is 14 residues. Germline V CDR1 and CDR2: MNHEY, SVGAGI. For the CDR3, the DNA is TGTGCCAGCAGTTACGGACAGAACAATCAGCCCCAGCATTTT. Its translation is CASSYGQNNQPQHF.

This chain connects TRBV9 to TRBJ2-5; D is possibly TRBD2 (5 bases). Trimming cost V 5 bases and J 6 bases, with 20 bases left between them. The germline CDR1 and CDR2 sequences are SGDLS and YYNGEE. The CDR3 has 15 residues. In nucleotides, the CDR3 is TGTGCCAGCAGTCCCCAAGACTACCCCACCCAGACCCAGTACTTC. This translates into CASSPQDYPTQTQYF.

The DNA of the CDR3 is TGTGCCAGCAGTTTAACAACAGGGCGCTACGAGCAGTACTTC. Amino acids: CASSLTTGRYEQYF. The chain is built from TRBV28 and TRBJ2-7, with D perhaps matching TRBD1 (6 bases). The CDR3 spans 14 residues. The V gene's germline CDR1 is MDHEN and CDR2 SYDVKM. The V and J ends lost 2 bases and 3 bases respectively, with 11 bases between them.

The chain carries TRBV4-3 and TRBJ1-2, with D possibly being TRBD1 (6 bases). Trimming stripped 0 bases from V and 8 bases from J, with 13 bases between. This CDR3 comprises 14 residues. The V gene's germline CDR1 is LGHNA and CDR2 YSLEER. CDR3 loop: CASSQDYGGAGYTF. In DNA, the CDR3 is TGCGCCAGCAGCCAAGATTATGGGGGCGCGGGCTACACCTTC.

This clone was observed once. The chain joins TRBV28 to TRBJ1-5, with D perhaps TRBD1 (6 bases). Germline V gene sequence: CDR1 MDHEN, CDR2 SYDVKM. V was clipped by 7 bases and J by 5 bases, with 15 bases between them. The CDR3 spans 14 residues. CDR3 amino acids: CASILRAGDQPQHF. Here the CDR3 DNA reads TGTGCCAGCATCCTAAGGGCAGGGGATCAGCCCCAGCATTTT. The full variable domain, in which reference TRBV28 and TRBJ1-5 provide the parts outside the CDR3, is DVKVTQSSRYLVKRTGEKVFLECVQDMDHENMFWYRQDPGLGLRLIYFSYDVKMKEKGDIPEGYSVSREKKERFSLILESASTNQTSMYLCASILRAGDQPQHFGDGTRLSIL.

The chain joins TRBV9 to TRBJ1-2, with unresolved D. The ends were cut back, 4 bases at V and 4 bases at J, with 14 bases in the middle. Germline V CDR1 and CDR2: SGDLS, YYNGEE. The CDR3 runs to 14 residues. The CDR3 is CASSSVGSRYGYTF. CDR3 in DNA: TGTGCCAGCAGCTCTGTGGGCAGCCGCTATGGCTACACCTTC.

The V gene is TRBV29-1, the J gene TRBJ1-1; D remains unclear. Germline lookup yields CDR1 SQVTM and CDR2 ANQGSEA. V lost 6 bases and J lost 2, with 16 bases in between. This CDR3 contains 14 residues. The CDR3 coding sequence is TGCAGCGTCCGCGGGGAGGTAAGAAACACTGAAGCTTTCTTT. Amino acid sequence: CSVRGEVRNTEAFF.

In DNA form, the CDR3 reads TGTGCCAGTAGTATTTTAAGGCAGTTCTTC. Its translation is CASSILRQFF. J is TRBJ2-1 and V is TRBV19; D unresolved. Between the trimmed V and J ends, which lost 3 bases and 12 bases, there was a span of 6 bases. Germline V lookup: CDR1 LNHDA, CDR2 SQIVND (reference sequence). The CDR3 extends over 10 amino acids.

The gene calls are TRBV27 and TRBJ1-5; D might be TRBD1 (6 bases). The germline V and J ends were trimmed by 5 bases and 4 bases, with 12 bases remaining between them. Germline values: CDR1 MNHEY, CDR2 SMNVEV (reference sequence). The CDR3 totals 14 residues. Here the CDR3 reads CASSIRGGNQPQHF. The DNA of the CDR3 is TGTGCCAGCAGTATCAGGGGTGGGAATCAGCCCCAGCATTTT.

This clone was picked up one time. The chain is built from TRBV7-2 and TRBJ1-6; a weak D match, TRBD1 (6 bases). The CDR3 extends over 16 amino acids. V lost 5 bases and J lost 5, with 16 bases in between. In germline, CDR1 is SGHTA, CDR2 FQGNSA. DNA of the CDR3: TGTGCCAGCAGCGCCAGGACAGCGTCTAATAATTCACCCCTCCACTTT. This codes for CASSARTASNNSPLHF. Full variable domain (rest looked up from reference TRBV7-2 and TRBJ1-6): GAGVSQSPSNKVTEKGKDVELRCDPISGHTALYWYRQSLGQGLEFLIYFQGNSAPDKSGLPSDRFSAERTGGSVSTLTIQRTQQEDSAVYLCASSARTASNNSPLHFGNGTRLTVT.

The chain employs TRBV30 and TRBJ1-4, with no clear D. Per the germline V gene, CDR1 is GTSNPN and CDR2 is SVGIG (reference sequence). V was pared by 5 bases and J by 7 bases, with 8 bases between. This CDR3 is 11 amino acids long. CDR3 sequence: CAWANLEKLFF. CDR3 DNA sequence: TGTGCCTGGGCAAACCTTGAAAAACTGTTTTTT.

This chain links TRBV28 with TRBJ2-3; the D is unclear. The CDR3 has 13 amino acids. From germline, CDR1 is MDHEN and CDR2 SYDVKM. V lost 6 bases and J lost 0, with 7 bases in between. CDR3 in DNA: TGTGCCAGCAGAAAGGCTAGCACAGATACGCAGTATTTT. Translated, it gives CASRKASTDTQYF.

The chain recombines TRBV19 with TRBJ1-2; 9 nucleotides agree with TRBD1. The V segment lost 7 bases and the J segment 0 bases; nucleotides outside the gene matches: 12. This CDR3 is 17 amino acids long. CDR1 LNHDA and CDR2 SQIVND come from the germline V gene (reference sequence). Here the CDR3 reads CASTPGQGTRANYGYTF. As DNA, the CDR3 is TGTGCCAGTACCCCAGGACAGGGGACGAGAGCTAACTATGGCTACACCTTC.